This is a list of T cell receptor beta chains from one sample in a study of cytomegalovirus exposure and HLA in healthy donors. The assay was immunoSEQ multiplex PCR, and TCRdb's table has in-frame clones only and misses some. In the table there are around 30,000 clones, around 87% of which are singletons. The source material was PBMCs. These receptors were obtained from a boy younger than 18 in good health and CMV-seronegative. Both conserved end residues are part of each CDR3. The D gene is left open where the match is weak. Part of the rows lack a size; the others show once, few, many or a class for expanded clones.

TGTGCCAGCAGTGACAGGGCTGGAAACACCATATATTTT | CASSDRAGNTIYF | NA | TRBJ1-3 | TRBV2 | NA
TGTGCCAGCAGCCAAGTTGGAGGGACAGGGAGAAACTATGGCTACACCTTC | CASSQVGGTGRNYGYTF | NA | TRBJ1-2 | TRBV14 | TRBD1
TGTGCCTGGAGCGAGGACAGATACTATGGCTACACCTTC | CAWSEDRYYGYTF | NA | TRBJ1-2 | TRBV30 | NA
TGTGCCAGCAGTTCCCCGACTAGCGGGGCCACCGGGGAGCTGTTTTTT | CASSSPTSGATGELFF | NA | TRBJ2-2 | TRBV28 | TRBD2
TGCGCCAGCAGCCAAACTCAGGCTGCCTATGGCTACACCTTC | CASSQTQAAYGYTF | NA | TRBJ1-2 | TRBV4-3 | NA
TGTGCCAGCAGCTTAGGTGGGGCAGCACCGAACACCGGGGAGCTGTTTTTT | CASSLGGAAPNTGELFF | NA | TRBJ2-2 | TRBV7-9 | NA
TGTGCCAGCAGCGCTGAGGGGGCGACCCAGTACTTC | CASSAEGATQYF | NA | TRBJ2-5 | TRBV25-1 | TRBD1
TGTGCCAGCAGCCGGTCCGACAATGAGCAGTTCTTC | CASSRSDNEQFF | NA | TRBJ2-1 | TRBV2 | NA
TGTGCCAGCAGCCCCCGTAGTAGTCTCAAGCCGGGACAGGGGTCAAGTGAGCAGTTCTTC | CASSPRSSLKPGQGSSEQFF | once | TRBJ2-1 | TRBV9 | TRBD1
TGTGCCAGCAGCTTGGCCGCAGGGGTTAACTATGGCTACACCTTC | CASSLAAGVNYGYTF | once | TRBJ1-2 | TRBV5-5 | NA
TGTGCCAGCAGCTTGGACAATACGGAGGAGCAGTACTTC | CASSLDNTEEQYF | NA | TRBJ2-7 | TRBV5-6 | NA
TGTGCCAGCAGTCCCGAGGGACAGGGAAATTGGCAGCCCCAGCATTTT | CASSPEGQGNWQPQHF | NA | TRBJ1-5 | TRBV27 | TRBD1
TGTGCCAGCAGCGTAGAGAGTTCGGACAATGAGCAGTTCTTC | CASSVESSDNEQFF | once | TRBJ2-1 | TRBV9 | NA
TGTGCCAGTAGTTTGGCGAACACTGAAGCTTTCTTT | CASSLANTEAFF | NA | TRBJ1-1 | TRBV19 | NA
TGTGCCAGCTCACACAGGGTCTCCTACGAGCAGTACTTC | CASSHRVSYEQYF | NA | TRBJ2-7 | TRBV18 | NA
TGTGCCAGCAGCCTAACAGGGGAAGGTGGCTACACCTTC | CASSLTGEGGYTF | NA | TRBJ1-2 | TRBV7-2 | TRBD1
TGTGCCAGCAGGCCAACGACAGGGAGTAATGAAAAACTGTTTTTT | CASRPTTGSNEKLFF | few | TRBJ1-4 | TRBV27 | TRBD1
TGTGCCAGCAGCTTTTACGGGACAGGGGGGTCGGGCACTGAAGCTTTCTTT | CASSFYGTGGSGTEAFF | once | TRBJ1-1 | TRBV7-9 | TRBD1
TGTGCCAGCAGCGTACTCGGAGGGGGCAAAGAGACCCAGTACTTC | CASSVLGGGKETQYF | NA | TRBJ2-5 | TRBV9 | NA
TGTGCCAGCAGCTTAGTTAGAGGGACAGGGAGATACGAGCAGTACTTC | CASSLVRGTGRYEQYF | NA | TRBJ2-7 | TRBV7-8 | TRBD1
TGCGCCAGCAGCCGGGACATCAAGTCCTACGAGCAGTACTTC | CASSRDIKSYEQYF | NA | TRBJ2-7 | TRBV5-1 | NA
TGTGCCATCAGTGAGTCTCGGGAAAACTATGGCTACACCTTC | CAISESRENYGYTF | NA | TRBJ1-2 | TRBV10-3 | NA
TGTGCCAGCAGCTTATTGACAGCTACAGATACGCAGTATTTT | CASSLLTATDTQYF | NA | TRBJ2-3 | TRBV11-2 | NA
TGTGCCAGCAGCTTGCTAGGGCAGGGTTCACCCCTCCACTTT | CASSLLGQGSPLHF | NA | TRBJ1-6 | TRBV7-6 | NA
TGTGCCATCAGTGAGGGCGCTAGCGGGTACAATGAGCAGTTCTTC | CAISEGASGYNEQFF | NA | TRBJ2-1 | TRBV10-3 | TRBD2
TGTGCCAGCAGTGCTGGGACAGGGGATACAGATACGCAGTATTTT | CASSAGTGDTDTQYF | NA | TRBJ2-3 | TRBV6-4 | TRBD1
TGTGCCAGCAGCTTAACAGGGAACACTGAAGCTTTCTTT | CASSLTGNTEAFF | once | TRBJ1-1 | TRBV7-7 | NA
TGCGCCAGCAGCTTTAGTACCTACAATGAGCAGTTCTTC | CASSFSTYNEQFF | NA | TRBJ2-1 | TRBV5-1 | NA
TGTGCCAGCAGCCTCCAAGGGACAGTCTATGGCTACACCTTC | CASSLQGTVYGYTF | once | TRBJ1-2 | TRBV2 | TRBD1
TGCAGCGTTGAAATCCCGGGGGTAGGGTCCGAAGAGACCCAGTACTTC | CSVEIPGVGSEETQYF | NA | TRBJ2-5 | TRBV29-1 | NA
TGTGCCAGCAGCGTGGGAGCGGGGGGCACAAATACGCAGTATTTT | CASSVGAGGTNTQYF | NA | TRBJ2-3 | TRBV9 | TRBD2
TGTGCCAGCAGCGTAAATGAGGGGGGGGGTAACATTCAGTACTTC | CASSVNEGGGNIQYF | NA | TRBJ2-4 | TRBV9 | NA
TGTGCCAGCAGTGATCAGGGGATGAACACTGAAGCTTTCTTT | CASSDQGMNTEAFF | NA | TRBJ1-1 | TRBV6-1 | NA
TGCGCCAGCAGCCGACCCAGGGTTCGCAGGGAAAAACTGTTTTTT | CASSRPRVRREKLFF | NA | TRBJ1-4 | TRBV4-3 | NA
TGTGCCAGCAGCGTAAAAGGCACGGGGAGCTATGGCTACACCTTC | CASSVKGTGSYGYTF | NA | TRBJ1-2 | TRBV9 | NA
TGTGCCAGCAGCTTAGTTTCCGGGGATTCCTACGAGCAGTACTTC | CASSLVSGDSYEQYF | NA | TRBJ2-7 | TRBV11-2 | NA
TGTGCCAGCTCACCACCGGGACTAGCGGGCGCCGGGGAGCTGTTTTTT | CASSPPGLAGAGELFF | NA | TRBJ2-2 | TRBV18 | TRBD2
TGTGCCAGCAGCCTCATTCTAGGACAGGGGGACACTGAAGCTTTCTTT | CASSLILGQGDTEAFF | once | TRBJ1-1 | TRBV7-9 | TRBD1
TGTGCCAGCAGTTACTCGACTCACAGGGGAACTTTGAGCTACACCTTC | CASSYSTHRGTLSYTF | NA | TRBJ1-2 | TRBV6-5 | TRBD1
TGTGCCAGTAGTATAGGTTTAGGGGGACCTAATGAAAAACTGTTTTTT | CASSIGLGGPNEKLFF | NA | TRBJ1-4 | TRBV19 | NA